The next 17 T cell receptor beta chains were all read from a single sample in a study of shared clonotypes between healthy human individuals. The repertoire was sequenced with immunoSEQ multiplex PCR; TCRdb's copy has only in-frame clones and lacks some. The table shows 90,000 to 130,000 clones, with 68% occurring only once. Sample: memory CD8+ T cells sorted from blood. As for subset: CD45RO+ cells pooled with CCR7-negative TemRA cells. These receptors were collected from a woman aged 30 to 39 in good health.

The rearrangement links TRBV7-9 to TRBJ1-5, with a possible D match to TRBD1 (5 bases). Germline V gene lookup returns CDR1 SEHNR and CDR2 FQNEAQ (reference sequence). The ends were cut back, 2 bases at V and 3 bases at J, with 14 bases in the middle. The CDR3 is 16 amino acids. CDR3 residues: CASSLTVSGLNQPQHF. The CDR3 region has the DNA TGTGCCAGCAGCTTAACTGTTTCGGGACTCAATCAGCCCCAGCATTTT.

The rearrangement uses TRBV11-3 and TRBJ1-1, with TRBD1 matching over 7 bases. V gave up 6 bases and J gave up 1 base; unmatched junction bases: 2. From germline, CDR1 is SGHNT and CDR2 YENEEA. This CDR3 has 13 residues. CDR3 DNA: TGTGCCAGCAGTAGACAGGGGAACACTGAAGCTTTCTTT. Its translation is CASSRQGNTEAFF.

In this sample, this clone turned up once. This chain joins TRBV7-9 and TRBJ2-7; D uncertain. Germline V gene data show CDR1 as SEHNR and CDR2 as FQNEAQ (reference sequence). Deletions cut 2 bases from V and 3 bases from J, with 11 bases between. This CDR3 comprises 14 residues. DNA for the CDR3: TGTGCCAGCAGCTTACAGGACCGAGACTACGAGCAGTACTTC. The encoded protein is CASSLQDRDYEQYF.

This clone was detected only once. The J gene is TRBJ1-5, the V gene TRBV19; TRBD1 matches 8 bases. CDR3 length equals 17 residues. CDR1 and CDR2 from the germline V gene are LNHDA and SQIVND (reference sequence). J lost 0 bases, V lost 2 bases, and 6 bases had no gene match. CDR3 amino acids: CASSIRGQAYSNQPQHF. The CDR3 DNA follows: TGTGCCAGTAGTATAAGGGGACAGGCCTATAGCAATCAGCCCCAGCATTTT.

CDR3 DNA: TGTGCCAGCAGTGATCCTAGCGGGAGCACAGATACGCAGTATTTT. It is translated as CASSDPSGSTDTQYF. The gene calls are TRBV25-1 and TRBJ2-3, with 8 bases lining up with TRBD2. CDR1 MGHDK and CDR2 SYGVNS come from the germline V gene. This CDR3 comprises 15 residues. With 3 bases clipped from V and 0 bases from J, the junction kept 2 bases outside the gene matches.

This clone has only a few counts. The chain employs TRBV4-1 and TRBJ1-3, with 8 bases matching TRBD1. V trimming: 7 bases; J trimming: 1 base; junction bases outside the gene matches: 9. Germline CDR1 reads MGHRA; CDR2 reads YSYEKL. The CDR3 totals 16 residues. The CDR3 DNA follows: TGCGCCAGCACCCAGAAACAGGGGGTATCTGGAAACACCATATATTTT. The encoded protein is CASTQKQGVSGNTIYF.

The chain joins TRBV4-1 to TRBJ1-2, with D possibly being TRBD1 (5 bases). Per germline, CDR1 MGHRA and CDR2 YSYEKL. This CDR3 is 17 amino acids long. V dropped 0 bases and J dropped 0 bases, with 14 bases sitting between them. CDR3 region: CASSQEPRVEANYGYTF. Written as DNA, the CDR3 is TGCGCCAGCAGCCAAGAACCCAGGGTTGAAGCTAACTATGGCTACACCTTC.

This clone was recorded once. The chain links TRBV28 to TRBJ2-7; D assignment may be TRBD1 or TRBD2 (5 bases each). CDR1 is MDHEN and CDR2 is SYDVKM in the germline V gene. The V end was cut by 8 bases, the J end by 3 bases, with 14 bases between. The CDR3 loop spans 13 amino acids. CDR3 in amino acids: CASRRDGGYEQYF. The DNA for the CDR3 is TGTGCCAGCCGAAGGGACGGCGGCTACGAGCAGTACTTC.

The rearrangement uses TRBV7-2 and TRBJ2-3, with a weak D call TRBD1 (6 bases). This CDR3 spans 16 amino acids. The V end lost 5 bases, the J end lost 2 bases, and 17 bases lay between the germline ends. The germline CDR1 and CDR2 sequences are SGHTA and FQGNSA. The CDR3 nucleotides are TGTGCCAGCAGCAAAATACCGGGACATTCCACAGATACGCAGTATTTT. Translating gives CASSKIPGHSTDTQYF.

CDR3 bases: TGCGCCTCGGCTAGCCTCACCGGGGAGCTGTTTTTT. This gives the protein CASASLTGELFF. The rearrangement links TRBV5-1 to TRBJ2-2, with D possibly being TRBD2 (5 bases). The V end lost 10 bases, the J end lost 4 bases, and 11 bases lay between the germline ends. Germline-derived CDR1 and CDR2 are SGHRS and YFSETQ. The CDR3 consists of 12 residues.

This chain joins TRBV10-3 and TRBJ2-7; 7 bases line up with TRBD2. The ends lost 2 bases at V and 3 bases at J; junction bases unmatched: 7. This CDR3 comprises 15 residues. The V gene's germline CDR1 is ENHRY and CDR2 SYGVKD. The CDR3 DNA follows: TGTGCCATCAGTGAGGGAGCGGGACTAAGCTACGAGCAGTACTTC. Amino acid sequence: CAISEGAGLSYEQYF.

CDR3 in amino acids: CASRWPSRTDRTLTKFGYTF. CDR3 coding DNA: TGTGCCAGTAGATGGCCGTCTCGGACGGACAGGACCCTAACTAAGTTTGGCTACACCTTC. This chain links TRBV19 with TRBJ1-2; TRBD1 agrees at 7 bases. The CDR3 is made up of 20 amino acids. In germline, CDR1 is LNHDA, CDR2 SQIVND (reference sequence). Germline trimming cut 6 bases from V and 7 bases from J; bases unmatched to any gene: 29.

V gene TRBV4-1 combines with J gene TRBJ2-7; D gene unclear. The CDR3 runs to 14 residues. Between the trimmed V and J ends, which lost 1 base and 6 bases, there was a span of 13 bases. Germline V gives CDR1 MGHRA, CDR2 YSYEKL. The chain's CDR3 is CASSQGPGLGEQYF. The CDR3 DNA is TGCGCCAGCAGCCAAGGCCCCGGCCTGGGCGAGCAGTACTTC.

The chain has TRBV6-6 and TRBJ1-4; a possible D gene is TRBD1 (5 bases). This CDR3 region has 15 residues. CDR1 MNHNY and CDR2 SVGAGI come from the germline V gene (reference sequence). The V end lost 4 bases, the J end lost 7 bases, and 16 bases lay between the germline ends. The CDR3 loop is CASSFLGTLGEKLFF. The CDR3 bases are TGTGCCAGCAGTTTCCTCGGGACCCTGGGTGAAAAACTGTTTTTT.

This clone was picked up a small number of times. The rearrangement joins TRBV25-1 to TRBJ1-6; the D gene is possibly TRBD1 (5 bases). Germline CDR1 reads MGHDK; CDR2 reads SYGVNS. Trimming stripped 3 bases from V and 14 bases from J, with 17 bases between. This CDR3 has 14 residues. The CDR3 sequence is CASSDRSQDSSLHF. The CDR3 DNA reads TGTGCCAGCAGTGATCGGAGTCAAGACAGTTCCCTCCACTTT.

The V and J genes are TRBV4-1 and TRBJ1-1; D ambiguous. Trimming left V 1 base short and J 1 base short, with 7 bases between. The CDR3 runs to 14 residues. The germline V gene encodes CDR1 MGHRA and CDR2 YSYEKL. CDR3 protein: CASSQVTANTEAFF. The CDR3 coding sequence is TGCGCCAGCAGCCAAGTAACAGCGAACACTGAAGCTTTCTTT.

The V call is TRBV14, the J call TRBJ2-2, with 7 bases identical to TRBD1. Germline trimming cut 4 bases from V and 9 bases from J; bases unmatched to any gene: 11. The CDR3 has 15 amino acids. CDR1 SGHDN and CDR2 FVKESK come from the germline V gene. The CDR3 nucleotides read TGTGCCAGCAGCCCCGCGCAGGGGGTTGTGCGGGAGCTGTTTTTT. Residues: CASSPAQGVVRELFF.